This paragraph reports one TCR beta chain. Original analysis: Amplification of reference gene primers was used by the study to estimate nucleated cell counts. Clones were read by immunoSEQ multiplex PCR, and TCRdb kept only the in-frame ones, dropping some. Clone size and V and J calls were adopted from that table, with D and trimming inferred from the DNA. This table has 450,000 or so clones, 70% to 90% appearing once. This entry is derived from a study of blood T cell repertoires in COVID-19. Study details: There were acute and convalescent COVID-19 samples, and they came from the United States, Italy and Spain. In each case, the material was cDNA or gDNA derived from T cells, B-cell-depleted T cells, or PBMCs.

Germline V gene lookup returns CDR1 MDHEN and CDR2 SYDVKM. Unmatched junction bases numbered 4, after V lost 2 bases and J lost 8 bases. The CDR3 totals 13 residues. The Seattle patients joined while their infection was active and were tracked longitudinally afterward. Sequencing input: peripheral blood. The TCR comes from a woman aged 40 to 50 with COVID-19, enrolled during active disease. The genes are TRBV28 and TRBJ1-2; TRBD1 aligns across 8 bases. The DNA of the CDR3 is TGTGCCAGCAGTTTACAGGGGGCGAAGGGCTACACCTTC. It specifies CASSLQGAKGYTF.